In its sample, the clone carrying this T cell receptor beta chain was seen a few times. Its matching antigen is unknown. The data are from a study of cytomegalovirus exposure and HLA in healthy donors. The J segment lost 4 bases and the V segment lost 4 bases, leaving 10 bases of the junction unmatched. CDR3 length equals 16 residues. Germline assignment: CDR1 SGDLS and CDR2 YYNGEE. Study-level points and caveats: According to an earlier analysis, most TCR beta V segments yielded productive rearrangements about 90% or about 30% of the time. Analysis performed later showed TCR beta chains linked to HLA being more clonally expanded than equally common others. Later analysis identified a missense DCLRE1C variant that was linked to TCR beta V- and J-gene trimming.

60 Vbeta and 13 Jbeta primers were used in PCR. Only in-frame clones appear in the TCRdb table, and some are missing; sequencing was by immunoSEQ multiplex PCR. In the table there are about 180,000 clones, around 77% of which are singletons. The chain uses TRBV9 and TRBJ2-1, with 8 bases aligning to TRBD1. The receptor was isolated from a man between 60 and 70 years old in good health and CMV-seronegative. What was sequenced was PBMCs. The CDR3 sequence: CASSQGAAGRYNEQFF. The CDR3 DNA reads as TGTGCCAGCAGCCAGGGGGCGGCAGGGAGGTACAATGAGCAGTTCTTC.